This TCR beta chain was captured in a study of blood T cell repertoires in COVID-19. Turning to the study itself: T cells, B-cell-depleted T cells, or PBMCs provided the cDNA or gDNA that served as material.

Trimming pared 5 bases from V and 4 bases from J, leaving 17 bases between. Per germline, CDR1 SGHTA and CDR2 FQGTGA. This CDR3 region has 15 residues. Seattle participants joined during active infection and were tracked over time. Original handling: Estimates of nucleated cell counts were drawn from the amplification of reference gene primers. Some clones are missing from TCRdb's copy, which holds only in-frame ones; the method was immunoSEQ multiplex PCR. V and J calls and clone size follow that table, whereas D and trimming were derived from the DNA. The profile shows roughly 410,000 clones, over 75% of them singletons.

Specimen: peripheral blood. This clonotype originated in a woman in her 40s with COVID-19, enrolled during active disease. The chain uses TRBV7-3 and TRBJ1-2, with D uncertain. CDR3 DNA: TGTGCCAGCAGCCCCGTCCCCGACTTAAGCTATGGCTACACCTTC. It yields the protein CASSPVPDLSYGYTF.